The present T cell receptor beta chain was sequenced within a study of T cells in Graves' hyperthyroidism and ophthalmopathy. General study findings and limits: Ophthalmopathy and stable hyperthyroidism were told apart by a 13 V-J model. The model predicted ophthalmopathy a median around 6.5 months before onset.

There are 15 residues in the CDR3. Trimming shortened V by 1 base and J by 7 bases, and 19 bases separated the two germline ends. The germline gives CDR1 DFQATT, CDR2 SNEGSKA (reference sequence). With respect to this clonotype: The antigen remains unidentified.

RNA transcripts served as the template for amplifying TCR beta CDR3 regions. First-round RT-PCR of the TCR CDR3 relied on the HTBI primer set. MiXCR, run by TCRdb on the multiplex PCR reads, gives a single entry per CDR3 protein. This sample carries about 330,000 distinct CDR3 sequences, approximately 13% of them seen once, and the ten largest clones take 34%. PBMCs were obtained from about 9 ml fresh peripheral blood. The material sequenced was blood. The chain combines TRBV20-1 with TRBJ1-2; weak D call: TRBD1 (6 bases). The source of this sequence is a woman in her thirties or forties with Graves' ophthalmopathy. CDR3 residues: CSARGANREMSGYTF. CDR3 nucleotide sequence: TGCAGTGCTAGAGGTGCTAACAGGGAGATGAGTGGCTACACCTTC.